This T cell receptor beta chain was obtained from a study of OX40 agonist ivuxolimab in advanced cancers. With 0 bases clipped from V and 4 bases from J, the junction kept 9 bases outside the gene matches. Germline V lookup: CDR1 SGHTA, CDR2 FQGTGA. The CDR3 consists of 17 residues. The repertoire was sequenced with immunoSEQ multiplex PCR; TCRdb's copy has only in-frame clones and lacks some. Here the sample spans tens of thousands of clones, 79% being singletons. This sequence joins TRBV7-3 and TRBJ2-1; 7 bases align to TRBD1. This receptor was identified in an adult with an advanced solid tumor such as melanoma, head and neck, liver or kidney cancer. The sample consisted of CD4+ or CD8+ T cells sorted from blood, taken in a trial of the OX40 agonist ivuxolimab. CDR3 nucleotide sequence: TGTGCCAGCAGCTTAACTGGGGACAGTCCGCTTTACAATGAGCAGTTCTTC. Translation gives CASSLTGDSPLYNEQFF.